This TCR beta chain was obtained from a study of blood T cell repertoires in COVID-19 (dated by TCRdb to 2020 to 2022). As for the study more broadly: Samples from collaborators originated in the United States, Italy and Spain and spanned both the acute and convalescent phases of COVID-19. The samples were drawn from two sources: the first 160 participants of the ongoing ImmuneRACE study, and 1,200 or so subjects contributed by 6 global collaborators. Subjects who had been exposed to COVID-19, were actively infected with it, or had recovered from it provided the deeply sampled blood TCRbeta repertoires that made up the dataset. The prospective study material was composed of cDNA or gDNA derived from T cells, B-cell-depleted T cells, or PBMCs. The repertoires were made available in a free public database intended to serve as a resource for research on the immune response to SARS-CoV-2. Where available, HLA class I and class II types were obtained from metadata supplied by the sample provider rather than from assay-based typing. The sample metadata nearly always contained a de-identified subject ID, COVID-19 status, age in years and sex. The study at large found these results: Clinical and demographic metadata were provided uncurated, with the amount varying by source and participant.

TCRbeta CDR3 regions were amplified from genomic DNA by means of the immunoSEQ Assay, a bias-controlled multiplex PCR. The paper's processing steps were these. Nucleated cell counts per sample were estimated from amplification of reference gene primers within the assay. To quantify the absolute abundance of each unique TCRbeta CDR3 rearrangement, sequence reads were collapsed and filtered. For each sample, productive Simpson clonality was calculated as the square root of Simpson's diversity index over productive rearrangements. Here the immuneACCESS table is served through TCRdb, limited to in-frame sequences with V and J called. Missing clones are a known gap in these copies; in checked studies unresolved V genes cover under half, and the rest lacks a known reason. That table is the source of V, J and clone size, and D and trimming were worked out from the DNA. The sample profile shows around 310,000 clones; 89% of them were found once. Of the sample, less than 9.5% is held by the ten largest clones.

The sample holds one count of this clone. The specificity of this receptor is unknown. No base quality information exists; no much larger clone differs at one position. From a lookup of the germline V gene (reference sequence), CDR1 and CDR2 are MNHEY and SMNVEV. The CDR3, cysteine through phenylalanine, is 17 amino acids long. This entry keeps only the CDR3 DNA: 51 bases, framed from base 1. From V the trimming removes 0 bases and from J it removes 3 bases, while the gene matches leave 7 bases of the junction unaccounted for. Participants in the prospective study were enrolled through a virtual design, were aged roughly 18 to 100 years, and lived in roughly 24 United States geographic areas. In the prospective study, participants were assigned to cohorts based on the clinical history participants reported in a screening survey and a study questionnaire. Recovered participants in ImmuneRACE Cohort 3 were defined as having two consecutive negative NP/OP PCR tests, clearance from a healthcare professional, or resolution of symptoms. Mobile phlebotomists in the prospective study collected whole blood, serum and a nasopharyngeal or oropharyngeal swab from every participant. Additional blood draws and questionnaires over an approximately 2-month period could optionally be provided by prospective study participants. Before DNA extraction, blood samples from the prospective study were shipped at room temperature or frozen.

This TCR came from a woman aged 30 to 39 who had recovered from COVID-19. This receptor chain uses TRBV27 and TRBJ2-3; 9 bases in the junction line up with TRBD1. Material for sequencing was PBMCs or T cells enriched from blood (not recorded which). The CDR3 corresponds to CASSLSLQGARTDTQYF. The nucleotides are TGTGCCAGCAGTTTATCCTTACAGGGGGCGAGGACAGATACGCAGTATTTT.